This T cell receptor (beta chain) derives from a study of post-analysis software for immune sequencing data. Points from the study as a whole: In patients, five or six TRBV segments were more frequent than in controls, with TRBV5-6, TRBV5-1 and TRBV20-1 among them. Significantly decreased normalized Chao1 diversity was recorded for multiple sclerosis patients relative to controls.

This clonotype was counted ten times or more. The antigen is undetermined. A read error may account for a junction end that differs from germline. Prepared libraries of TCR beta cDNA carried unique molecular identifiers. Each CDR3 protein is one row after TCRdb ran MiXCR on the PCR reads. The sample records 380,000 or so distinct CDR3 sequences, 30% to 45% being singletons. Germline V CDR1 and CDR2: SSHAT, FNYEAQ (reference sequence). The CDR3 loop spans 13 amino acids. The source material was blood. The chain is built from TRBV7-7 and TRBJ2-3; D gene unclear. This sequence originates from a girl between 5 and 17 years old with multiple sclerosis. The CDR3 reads CASSSLSTDTQYF. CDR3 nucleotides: TGTGCTAGCAGCTCCCTTAGCACAGATACGCAGTATTTT.